Each of the 8 T cell receptor beta chains below was sequenced from the same sample in a study of blood T cell repertoires in COVID-19. Using immunoSEQ multiplex PCR, the repertoire was profiled, and TCRdb retains in-frame clones only, with some absent. The sample yields about 140,000 clones, 84% seen once. Source material: peripheral blood. Receptors originate from a woman of 80 years or more in a cohort sampled during active or convalescent COVID-19.

The V gene is TRBV12-1, the J gene TRBJ2-7; the table's D call TRBD1 went unverified against the DNA. TRBV12-1 is flagged as a pseudogene. The CDR3 runs 16 residues. This CDR3 is CASSFAAPEGADEQYV. The CDR3 DNA sequence: TGTGCCAGCAGCTTTGCAGCTCCCGAGGGGGCGGACGAGCAGTACGTC.

The rearrangement links TRBV18 to TRBJ1-2, with 11 nucleotides matching TRBD1. Germline values: CDR1 KGHSH, CDR2 LQKENI. The CDR3 has 14 amino acids. Trimming removed 6 bases from V and 7 bases from J; junction bases left unmatched: 7. The DNA of the CDR3 is TGTGCCAGCTCGACCGGGACAGGGGGTGGTGGCTACACCTTC. This encodes CASSTGTGGGGYTF.

The chain combines TRBV11-2 with TRBJ1-6; 9 nucleotides align to TRBD1. V dropped 6 bases and J dropped 7; count of bases not matched to a gene: 7. This CDR3 spans 15 amino acids. Germline V CDR1 and CDR2: SGHAT, FQNNGV. This CDR3 is CASSLGDRENSPLHF. The CDR3 DNA is TGTGCCAGCAGTCTTGGGGACAGGGAAAATTCACCCCTCCACTTT. The entire variable domain, with the rest obtained from reference TRBV11-2 and TRBJ1-6, is as follows: EAGVAQSPRYKIIEKRQSVAFWCNPISGHATLYWYQQILGQGPKLLIQFQNNGVVDDSQLPKDRFSAERLKGVDSTLKIQPAKLEDSAVYLCASSLGDRENSPLHFGNGTRLTVT.

This chain joins TRBV5-6 and TRBJ1-6, with 7 nucleotides matching TRBD1. V was pared by 4 bases and J by 2 bases, with 6 bases of the junction left unmatched. Germline V CDR1 and CDR2: SGHDT, YYEEEE. CDR3 length: 16 residues. The CDR3 region is CASSPRTGTYNSPLHF. The CDR3 DNA is TGTGCCAGCAGCCCGAGGACAGGAACCTATAATTCACCCCTCCACTTT.

The V call is TRBV4-3, the J call TRBJ1-6; D call uncertain. Germline V gene sequence: CDR1 LGHNA, CDR2 YSLEER. This CDR3 comprises 14 residues. The V gene lost 0 bases and the J gene lost 7 bases, with 7 bases spanning the gap. The chain's CDR3 is CASSQDGQNSPLHF. For the CDR3, the DNA is TGCGCCAGCAGCCAAGATGGCCAAAATTCACCCCTCCACTTT.

This sequence joins TRBV5-4 and TRBJ2-3; 9 bases agree with TRBD2. CDR3 length: 15 residues. The junction had 7 bases not matched to a gene; V was cut back by 3 bases and J by 5 bases. Germline V gene sequence: CDR1 SGHNT, CDR2 YYREEE (reference sequence). This chain's CDR3 is CASSSRGGQRDTQYF. The CDR3 nucleotides read TGTGCCAGCAGCTCGCGGGGGGGCCAGAGAGATACGCAGTATTTT.

This rearrangement joins TRBV4-1 to TRBJ1-4; D is possibly TRBD1 (5 bases). The germline V gene encodes CDR1 MGHRA and CDR2 YSYEKL. The CDR3 has 14 residues. Deletions cut 1 base from V and 8 bases from J, with 11 bases between. The CDR3 here is CASSQGGVREKLFF. CDR3 nucleotides: TGCGCCAGCAGCCAAGGGGGGGTTCGAGAAAAACTGTTTTTT.

The genes are TRBV5-8 and TRBJ2-3; 7 nucleotides match TRBD1. Germline CDR1 reads SGHTS; CDR2 reads YDEGEE. J was trimmed by 4 bases and V by 2 bases; bases with no gene match: 4. The CDR3 runs 14 residues. CDR3 in amino acids: CASSFTGVADTQYF. As DNA, the CDR3 is TGTGCCAGCAGCTTCACAGGGGTGGCAGATACGCAGTATTTT.